The next 20 T cell receptor beta chains were all read from a single sample in a study of blood T cells in healthy people across ages. It was with a sample-barcoded 5' primer and a J-beta primer mix that a second PCR of about 6 to 11 cycles was run. TCRdb ran MiXCR on the 5' RACE reads and lists one entry per CDR3 protein. The data hold roughly 800,000 distinct CDR3 sequences, with 58% observed a single time. Sequencing input: blood. The receptors were gathered from a young man in good health.

The rearrangement links TRBV4-3 to TRBJ2-1; D unresolved. Germline V gene lookup returns CDR1 LGHNA and CDR2 YSLEER. CDR3 size: 14 residues. V shed 6 bases and J shed 10 bases, with 19 bases lying between them. CDR3: CASRPSLGLREQFF. The CDR3 DNA reads TGCGCCAGCAGACCCAGCTTGGGTCTGCGGGAGCAGTTCTTC.

The rearrangement joins TRBV6-2 or TRBV6-3 to TRBJ2-5; 15 nucleotides align to TRBD2. V was clipped by 6 bases and J by 5 bases; unmatched bases: 13. The CDR3 has 18 residues. Looked up from germline, CDR1 is MNHEY and CDR2 is SVGEGT. CDR3: CASSTRTSGRGLRETQYF. The DNA of the CDR3 is TGTGCCAGCAGCACTCGGACTAGCGGGAGGGGCCTCCGGGAGACCCAGTACTTC.

This chain uses TRBV5-1 with TRBJ2-6; no definite D call. The V gene's germline CDR1 is SGHRS and CDR2 YFSETQ. V shed 5 bases and J shed 2 bases, with 11 bases lying between them. The CDR3 sequence is 15 residues long. The CDR3 loop is CASRLSSTGANVLTF. The CDR3 DNA reads TGCGCCAGCAGATTATCTAGTACTGGGGCCAACGTCCTGACTTTC.

This clonotype turned up a few times. This chain's CDR3 is CASSLGITPGYEQYF. The CDR3 DNA sequence: TGTGCCAGCAGCTTAGGCATTACCCCCGGCTACGAGCAGTACTTC. The chain recombines TRBV7-2 with TRBJ2-7; D is unresolved. Germline V gene data show CDR1 as SGHTA and CDR2 as FQGNSA. The CDR3 consists of 15 residues. Trimming shortened V by 1 base and J by 3 bases, and 13 bases separated the two germline ends.

This clonotype was seen more than once but under ten times. This rearrangement joins TRBV7-2 to TRBJ1-2; D unresolved. The V end was cut by 3 bases, the J end by 2 bases, with 13 bases between. The CDR3 contains 15 residues. Germline V CDR1 and CDR2: SGHTA, FQGNSA. The CDR3 reads CASSLGSPRNYGYTF. The CDR3 DNA is TGTGCCAGCAGCTTGGGGTCCCCACGGAACTATGGCTACACCTTC.

This clonotype is labeled medium-sized. The chain uses TRBV20-1 and TRBJ2-1; 9 bases fit TRBD2. Germline assignment: CDR1 DFQATT and CDR2 SNEGSKA (reference sequence). CDR3 size: 15 residues. V lost 1 base and J lost 7; bases outside the gene matches: 8. The CDR3 region has the DNA TGCAGTGCTAGAGGAGCGGGAGGAGATTTGAATGAGCAGTTCTTC. Translating it yields CSARGAGGDLNEQFF.

The chain couples TRBV20-1 to TRBJ2-1; TRBD2 aligns across 11 bases. This CDR3 has 14 residues. Germline CDR1 reads DFQATT; CDR2 reads SNEGSKA (reference sequence). The J segment lost 10 bases and the V segment lost 5 bases, leaving 10 bases of the junction unmatched. CDR3 sequence reads: CSAEGTSGTGEQFF. CDR3 sequence (DNA): TGCAGTGCTGAAGGGACTAGCGGTACAGGCGAGCAGTTCTTC.

Only a few counts were recorded for this clonotype. The chain has TRBV7-2 and TRBJ2-7; 8 nucleotides line up with TRBD1. The length of the CDR3 is 14 residues. The V gene's germline CDR1 is SGHTA and CDR2 FQGNSA. V was clipped by 0 bases and J by 7 bases; unmatched bases: 5. The CDR3: CASSLAQGVLEQYF. CDR3 DNA sequence: TGTGCCAGCAGCTTAGCACAGGGGGTGTTGGAGCAGTACTTC.

The chain is built from TRBV9 and TRBJ2-3; D is uncertain. Trimming removed 0 bases from V and 5 bases from J, with 10 bases in between. Per the germline V gene, CDR1 is SGDLS and CDR2 is YYNGEE. This CDR3 is built from 14 residues. The CDR3 DNA reads as TGTGCCAGCAGCGTAGCTATCCTCGGAGATACGCAGTATTTT. Translation: CASSVAILGDTQYF.

This clonotype was seen more than once but under ten times. The chain joins TRBV20-1 to TRBJ1-5; no clear D. The CDR3 sequence is 12 residues long. V shed 5 bases and J shed 6 bases, with 11 bases lying between them. The V gene's germline CDR1 is DFQATT and CDR2 SNEGSKA (reference sequence). CDR3 amino acids: CSASVGSQPQHF. In DNA form, the CDR3 reads TGCAGTGCTTCTGTAGGGAGTCAGCCCCAGCATTTT.

The genes are TRBV20-1 and TRBJ2-1; 10 bases are a match to TRBD2. CDR3 size: 13 residues. Looked up from germline, CDR1 is DFQATT and CDR2 is SNEGSKA (reference sequence). V lost 3 bases to trimming and J lost 8 bases; unmatched junction nucleotides: 4. This CDR3 is CSASTSGIDEQFF. The CDR3 DNA reads as TGCAGTGCTAGTACTAGCGGGATTGATGAGCAGTTCTTC.

The chain carries TRBV5-1 and TRBJ2-5, with 7 bases fitting TRBD1. The CDR3 is made up of 16 amino acids. Germline values: CDR1 SGHRS, CDR2 YFSETQ. V lost 0 bases to trimming and J lost 5 bases; unmatched junction nucleotides: 10. The CDR3 loop is CASSLEGALREETQYF. The CDR3 nucleotides are TGCGCCAGCAGCTTGGAGGGGGCGCTCAGGGAGGAGACCCAGTACTTC. Complete variable domain (other parts from reference TRBV5-1 and TRBJ2-5): KAGVTQTPRYLIKTRGQQVTLSCSPISGHRSVSWYQQTPGQGLQFLFEYFSETQRNKGNFPGRFSGRQFSNSRSEMNVSTLELGDSALYLCASSLEGALREETQYFGPGTRLLVL.

In its sample, this clonotype was seen a few times. The CDR3 spells CASSLERGFEQYF. Here the CDR3 DNA reads TGTGCCAGCAGCTTAGAAAGGGGGTTTGAGCAGTACTTC. V usage is TRBV11-3 and J usage is TRBJ2-4, with a weak D call TRBD1 (6 bases). Looked up from germline, CDR1 is SGHNT and CDR2 is YENEEA. Trimming took 0 bases from V and 13 from J, leaving 13 bases between them. This CDR3 is 13 amino acids long.

The chain is built from TRBV12-3 or TRBV12-4 and TRBJ2-1; 11 positions match TRBD1. CDR3 size: 16 residues. With V trimmed by 2 bases and J by 6 bases, 6 bases remained unmatched. The CDR3 reads CASSLPPGQGGNEQFF. CDR3 DNA: TGTGCCAGCAGTTTACCGCCGGGACAGGGGGGCAATGAGCAGTTCTTC.

This clonotype was counted once. The chain recombines TRBV6-2 or TRBV6-3 with TRBJ2-1, with D hard to call. V dropped 7 bases and J dropped 5 bases, with 9 bases sitting between them. CDR3 size: 12 residues. The germline V gene has CDR1 MNHEY and CDR2 SVGEGT. CDR3 sequence (DNA): TGTGCCAGCACCTCCCAGGACAATGAGCAGTTCTTC. Protein sequence: CASTSQDNEQFF.

The chain joins TRBV7-9 to TRBJ2-4; 11 nucleotides match TRBD2. The CDR3 loop spans 16 amino acids. CDR1 is SEHNR, CDR2 FQNEAQ, per germline (reference sequence). V lost 5 bases, J lost 5 bases, and 8 bases stayed unmatched. CDR3 protein: CASSPVTSGEENIQYF. The CDR3, as DNA: TGTGCCAGCAGCCCAGTGACTAGCGGGGAAGAAAACATTCAGTACTTC.

This clonotype was seen only once. The gene calls are TRBV7-2 and TRBJ2-1, with a weak D call TRBD1 (6 bases). The germline V gene encodes CDR1 SGHTA and CDR2 FQGNSA. V was pared by 2 bases and J by 12 bases, with 14 bases between. The CDR3 is made up of 13 amino acids. DNA for the CDR3: TGTGCCAGCAGCTTACCTAACAGGGTCTGGCAGTTCTTC. Protein product: CASSLPNRVWQFF.

The rearrangement joins TRBV10-1 to TRBJ2-1; D remains unclear. The CDR3 sequence is 13 residues long. V lost 6 bases to trimming and J lost 8 bases, with 14 bases between them. Germline loops: CDR1 WNHNN, CDR2 SYGVQD (reference sequence). CDR3 sequence reads: CASSELQTHEQFF. CDR3 sequence (DNA): TGCGCCAGCAGCGAACTTCAGACGCATGAGCAGTTCTTC.

The gene calls are TRBV29-1 and TRBJ2-4, with D tentatively TRBD1 (6 bases). The V end lost 6 bases, the J end lost 4 bases, and 13 bases lay between the germline ends. The CDR3 is 13 amino acids. Germline CDR1 and CDR2: SQVTM and ANQGSEA. The chain's CDR3 is CSVRDTRKNIQYF. In nucleotides, the CDR3 is TGCAGCGTACGGGACACTCGTAAAAACATTCAGTACTTC.

The rearrangement links TRBV6-5 to TRBJ2-7, with D possibly TRBD2 on 6 matching bases. The germline V gene has CDR1 MNHEY and CDR2 SVGAGI. The CDR3 length is 14 residues. V was shortened by 2 bases and J by 3 bases, with 11 bases between the two germline ends. The chain's CDR3 is CASSYRYGSYEQYF. CDR3 DNA sequence: TGTGCCAGCAGTTACCGATACGGGAGCTACGAGCAGTACTTC.